The entry below describes one TCR beta chain. In the naive CD8 group, cells lacked CD45RO and were positively selected for CCR7, so terminally differentiated effector memory CD45RA+ cells were left out. This entry belongs to a study of shared clonotypes between healthy human individuals. The method was immunoSEQ multiplex PCR; TCRdb's version includes in-frame clones alone and lacks a portion of them. The sample has roughly 2 million clones; about 95% are singletons. Germline loops: CDR1 SEHNR, CDR2 FQNEAQ (reference sequence). Losses at the gene ends were 4 bases for V and 5 bases for J; bases not matched to a gene: 3. The CDR3 length is 13 residues.

J is TRBJ2-7 and V is TRBV7-9; 9 positions agree with TRBD1. Sequencing was carried out using naive CD8+ T cells sorted from blood. The TCR comes from a man between 18 and 29 years old in good health. This CDR3 is CASSSTGGHEQYF. In nucleotides, the CDR3 is TGTGCCAGCAGCTCCACAGGGGGCCACGAGCAGTACTTC.